The present TCR beta chain was sequenced within a study of T cell responses to AZD1222 COVID-19 vaccine. This clone was counted once. Antigen: not known. V lost 0 bases and J 0 bases, leaving 20 bases between the germline ends. CDR3 size: 20 residues. Germline CDR1 reads MGHRA; CDR2 reads YSYEKL. General study findings and limits: In the spike-specific TCR repertoire, nearly half reportedly target unmutated variant regions. Clonal diversity was possibly underestimated, and the donors were mostly white British, with more females.

Using immunoSEQ multiplex PCR, the repertoire was profiled, and TCRdb retains in-frame clones only, with some absent. The sample holds roughly 140,000 clones, over 90% seen once. The chain is built from TRBV4-1 and TRBJ1-4; D is uncertain. This clonotype was obtained from an adult who received the AZD1222 COVID-19 vaccine. The source was peripheral blood, collected 28 days after the second AZD1222 dose. The CDR3 sequence is CASSQDPGPHQLATNEKLFF. CDR3 DNA: TGCGCCAGCAGCCAAGATCCCGGGCCTCACCAACTTGCAACTAATGAAAAACTGTTTTTT.